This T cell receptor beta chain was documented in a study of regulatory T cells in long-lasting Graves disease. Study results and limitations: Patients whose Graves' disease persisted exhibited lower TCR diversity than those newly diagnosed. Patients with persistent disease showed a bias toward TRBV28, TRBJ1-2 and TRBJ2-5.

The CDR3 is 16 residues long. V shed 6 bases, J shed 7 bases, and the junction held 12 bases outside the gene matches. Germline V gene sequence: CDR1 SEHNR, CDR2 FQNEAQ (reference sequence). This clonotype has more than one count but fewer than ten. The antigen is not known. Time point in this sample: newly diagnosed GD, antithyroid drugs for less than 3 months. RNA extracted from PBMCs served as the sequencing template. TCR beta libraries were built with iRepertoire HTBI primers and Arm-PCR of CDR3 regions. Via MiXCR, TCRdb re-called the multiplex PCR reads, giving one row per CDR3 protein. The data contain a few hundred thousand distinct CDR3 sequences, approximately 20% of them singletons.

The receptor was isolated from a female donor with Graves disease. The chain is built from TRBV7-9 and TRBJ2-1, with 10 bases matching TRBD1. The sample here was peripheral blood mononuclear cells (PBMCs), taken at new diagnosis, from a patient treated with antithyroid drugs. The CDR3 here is CASRRQTGGEGNEQFF. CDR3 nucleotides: TGTGCCAGCAGACGGCAGACAGGGGGCGAAGGAAATGAGCAGTTCTTC. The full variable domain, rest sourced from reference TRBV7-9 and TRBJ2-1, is DTGVSQNPRHKITKRGQNVTFRCDPISEHNRLYWYRQTLGQGPEFLTYFQNEAQLEKSRLLSDRFSAERPKGSFSTLEIQRTEQGDSAMYLCASRRQTGGEGNEQFFGPGTRLTVL.